This note documents a single T cell receptor (beta chain) sequence. CDR3 length equals 13 residues. Per the germline V gene, CDR1 is LNHDA and CDR2 is SQIVND (reference sequence). V lost 11 bases and J 1 base, leaving 12 bases between the germline ends. The sample comes from a study of blood T cell repertoires in COVID-19. Study at large: The cDNA or gDNA used as material had been derived from T cells, B-cell-depleted T cells, or PBMCs.

Sequenced by immunoSEQ multiplex PCR; TCRdb stores in-frame clones only, minus some. The repertoire holds about 110,000 clones, with approximately 85% as singletons. The TCR comes from a human donor in a cohort sampled during active COVID-19. The source material was peripheral blood. The chain combines TRBV19 with TRBJ1-5; D is ambiguous. This chain's CDR3 is CAAGIGSNQPQHF. For the CDR3, the DNA is TGTGCCGCCGGGATTGGGAGCAATCAGCCCCAGCATTTT. Supplemented by reference TRBV19 and TRBJ1-5, the full variable domain reads DGGITQSPKYLFRKEGQNVTLSCEQNLNHDAMYWYRQDPGQGLRLIYYSQIVNDFQKGDIAEGYSVSREKKESFPLTVTSAQKNPTAFYLCAAGIGSNQPQHFGDGTRLSIL.